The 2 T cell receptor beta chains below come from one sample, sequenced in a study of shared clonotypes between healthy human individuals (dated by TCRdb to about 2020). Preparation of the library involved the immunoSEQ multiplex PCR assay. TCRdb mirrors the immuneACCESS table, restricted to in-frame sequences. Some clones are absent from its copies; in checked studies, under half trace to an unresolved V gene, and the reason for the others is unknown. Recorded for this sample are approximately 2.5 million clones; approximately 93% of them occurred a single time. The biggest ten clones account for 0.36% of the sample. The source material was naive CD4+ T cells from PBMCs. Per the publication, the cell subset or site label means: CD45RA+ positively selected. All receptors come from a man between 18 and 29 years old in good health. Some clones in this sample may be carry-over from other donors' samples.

The CDR3 sequence is CASMWGSSTDTQYF. The CDR3 DNA sequence: TGTGCCAGTATGTGGGGGTCTAGCACAGATACGCAGTATTTT. The rearrangement links TRBV19 to TRBJ2-3; possibly TRBD1 or TRBD2 for D (5 bases each). The V gene lost 7 bases and the J gene lost 0 bases, with 11 bases spanning the gap. From germline, CDR1 is LNHDA and CDR2 SQIVND (reference sequence). The CDR3 covers 14 residues.

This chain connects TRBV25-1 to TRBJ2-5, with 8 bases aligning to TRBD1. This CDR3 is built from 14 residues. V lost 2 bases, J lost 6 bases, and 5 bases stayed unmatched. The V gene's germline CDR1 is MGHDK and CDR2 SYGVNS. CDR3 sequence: CASSEPDRVQTQYF. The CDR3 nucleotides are TGTGCCAGCAGTGAACCGGACAGGGTACAGACCCAGTACTTC.